This TCR beta chain emerged from a study of tumor-infiltrating lymphocytes in primary liver carcinoma. On the study more broadly: Samples had roughly 3.65 to 7.5 million productive TCRbeta reads, comparable between tissue types.

In addition to blood RNA drawn from unsorted whole blood, germline DNA was extracted. Roughly 4.3 milliliters of peripheral blood were collected before surgery. Starting from 400 to 500 ng of total RNA, TCR beta cDNA was produced with a primer in the constant region. ARM-PCR was slightly modified, and three nested multiplex PCR rounds with it gave rise to the TCR beta libraries. The two initial PCR rounds, roughly 10 cycles each, used TRBV1-TRBV30 forward and C-beta reverse primers. In TCRdb, the multiplex PCR reads were re-called with MiXCR into one record per CDR3 protein. The table includes some 180,000 distinct CDR3 sequences, 50% to 75% detected once. Germline CDR1 is MNHNY and CDR2 is SVGAGI (reference sequence). The length of the CDR3 is 16 residues. Study-level results: Researchers found tumor-adjacent and tumor-blood pairs overlapped less than tumor region pairs.

Worth noting for this clonotype: Its matching antigen is unknown. The junction shows a germline mismatch at one end, possibly a read error.

Material: peripheral blood. The rearrangement uses TRBV6-6 and TRBJ2-3; 11 bases line up with TRBD2. The clonotype was recovered from a man aged 35 to 55 with primary liver carcinoma and hepatitis B virus infection. The CDR3 sequence is CASATVAGGPGDTHYF. In DNA form, the CDR3 reads TGTGCCAGCGCAACGGTAGCGGGAGGGCCGGGGGATACGCACTATTTT.